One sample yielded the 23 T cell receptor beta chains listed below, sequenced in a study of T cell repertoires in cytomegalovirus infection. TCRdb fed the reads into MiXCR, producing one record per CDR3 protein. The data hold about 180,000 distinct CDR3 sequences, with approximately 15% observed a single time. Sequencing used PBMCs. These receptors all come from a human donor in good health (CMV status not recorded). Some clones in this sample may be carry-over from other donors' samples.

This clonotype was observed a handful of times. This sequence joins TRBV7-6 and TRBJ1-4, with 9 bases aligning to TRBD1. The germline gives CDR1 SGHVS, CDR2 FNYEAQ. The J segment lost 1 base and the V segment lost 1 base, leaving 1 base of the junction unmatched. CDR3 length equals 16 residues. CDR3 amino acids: CASSLGTGVTNEKLFF. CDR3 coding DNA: TGTGCCAGCAGCTTAGGGACAGGGGTAACTAATGAAAAACTGTTTTTT.

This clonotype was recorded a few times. This CDR3 is CATSDPNAGTGRETQYF. The DNA of the CDR3 is TGTGCCACCAGTGATCCTAATGCCGGGACAGGGAGGGAGACCCAGTACTTC. This chain uses TRBV24-1 with TRBJ2-5; 9 positions match TRBD1. The V gene end was trimmed by 3 bases and the J gene end by 5 bases; junction bases not matched to a gene: 12. The CDR3 totals 17 residues. The germline V gene has CDR1 KGHDR and CDR2 SFDVKD.

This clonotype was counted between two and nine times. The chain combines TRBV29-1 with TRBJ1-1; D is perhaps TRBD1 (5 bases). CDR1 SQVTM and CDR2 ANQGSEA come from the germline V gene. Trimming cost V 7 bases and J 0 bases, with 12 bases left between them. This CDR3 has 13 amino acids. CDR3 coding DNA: TGCAGCGGGGGGTTTGGACTGAACACTGAAGCTTTCTTT. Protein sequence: CSGGFGLNTEAFF.

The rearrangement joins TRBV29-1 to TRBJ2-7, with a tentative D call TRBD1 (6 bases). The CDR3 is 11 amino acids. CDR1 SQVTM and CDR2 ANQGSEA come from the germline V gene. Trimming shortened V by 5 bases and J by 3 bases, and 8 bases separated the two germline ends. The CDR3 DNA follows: TGCAGCGTTTCGACAGGCTACGAGCAGTACTTC. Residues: CSVSTGYEQYF.

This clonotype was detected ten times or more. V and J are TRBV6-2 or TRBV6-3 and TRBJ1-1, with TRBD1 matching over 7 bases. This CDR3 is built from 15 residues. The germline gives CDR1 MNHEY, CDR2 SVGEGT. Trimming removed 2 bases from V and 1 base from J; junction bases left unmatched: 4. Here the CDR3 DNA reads TGTGCCAGCAGTTACAGAACAGGGGCGAACACTGAAGCTTTCTTT. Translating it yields CASSYRTGANTEAFF.

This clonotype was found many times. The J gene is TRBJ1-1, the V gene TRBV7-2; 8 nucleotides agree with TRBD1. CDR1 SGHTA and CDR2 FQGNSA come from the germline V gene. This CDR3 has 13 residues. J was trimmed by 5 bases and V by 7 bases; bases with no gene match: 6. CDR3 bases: TGTGCCAGCACCCAGGGGGCGAGGACTGAAGCTTTCTTT. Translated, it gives CASTQGARTEAFF.

CDR3 amino acids: CASSPPGTGMIYTF. The CDR3 nucleotides are TGTGCCAGCTCACCACCGGGGACAGGGATGATCTACACCTTC. The chain has TRBV18 and TRBJ1-2, with 9 nucleotides matching TRBD1. V shed 0 bases, J shed 10 bases, and the junction held 6 bases outside the gene matches. This CDR3 spans 14 amino acids. CDR1 and CDR2 (germline): KGHSH, LQKENI.

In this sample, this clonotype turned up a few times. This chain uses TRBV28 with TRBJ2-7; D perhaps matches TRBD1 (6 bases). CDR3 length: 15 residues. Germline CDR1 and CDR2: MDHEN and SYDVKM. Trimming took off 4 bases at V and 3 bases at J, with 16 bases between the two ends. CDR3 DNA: TGTGCCAGCAGTTCTAACGACAGGTTGGGCTACGAGCAGTACTTC. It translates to CASSSNDRLGYEQYF.

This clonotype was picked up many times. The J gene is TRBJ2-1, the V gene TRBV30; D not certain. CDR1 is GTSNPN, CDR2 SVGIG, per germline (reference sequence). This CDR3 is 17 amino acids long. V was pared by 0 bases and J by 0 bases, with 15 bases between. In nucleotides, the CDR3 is TGTGCCTGGAGTGTTTACCAAGTTGAGTTCTCCTACAATGAGCAGTTCTTC. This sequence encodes CAWSVYQVEFSYNEQFF.

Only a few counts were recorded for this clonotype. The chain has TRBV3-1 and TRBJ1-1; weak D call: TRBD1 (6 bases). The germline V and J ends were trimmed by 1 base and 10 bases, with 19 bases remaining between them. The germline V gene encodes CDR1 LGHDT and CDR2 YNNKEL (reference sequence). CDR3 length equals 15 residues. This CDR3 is CASSQVRGPGTVAFF. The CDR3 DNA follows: TGTGCCAGCAGCCAAGTCAGGGGCCCGGGGACGGTAGCTTTCTTT.

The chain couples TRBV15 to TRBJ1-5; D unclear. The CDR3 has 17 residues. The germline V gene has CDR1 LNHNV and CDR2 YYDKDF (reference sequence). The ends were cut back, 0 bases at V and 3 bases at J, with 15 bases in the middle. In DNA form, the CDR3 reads TGTGCCACCAGCAGAGATCCAGGCCAGGTATTCAATCAGCCCCAGCATTTT. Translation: CATSRDPGQVFNQPQHF. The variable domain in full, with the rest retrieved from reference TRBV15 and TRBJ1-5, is DAMVIQNPRYQVTQFGKPVTLSCSQTLNHNVMYWYQQKSSQAPKLLFHYYDKDFNNEADTPDNFQSRRPNTSFCFLDIRSPGLGDTAMYLCATSRDPGQVFNQPQHFGDGTRLSIL.

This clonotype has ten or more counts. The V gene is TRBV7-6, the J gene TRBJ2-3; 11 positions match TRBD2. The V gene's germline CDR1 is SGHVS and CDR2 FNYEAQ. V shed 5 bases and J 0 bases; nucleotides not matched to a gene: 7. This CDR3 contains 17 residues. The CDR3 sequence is CASSRGLADPSTDTQYF. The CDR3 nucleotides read TGTGCCAGCAGCCGGGGACTAGCGGATCCTAGCACAGATACGCAGTATTTT.

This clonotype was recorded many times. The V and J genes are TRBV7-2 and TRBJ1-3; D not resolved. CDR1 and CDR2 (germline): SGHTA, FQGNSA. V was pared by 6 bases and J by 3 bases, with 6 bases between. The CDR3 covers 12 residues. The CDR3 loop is CASSSFGNTIYF. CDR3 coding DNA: TGTGCCAGCAGTTCGTTTGGAAACACCATATATTTT.

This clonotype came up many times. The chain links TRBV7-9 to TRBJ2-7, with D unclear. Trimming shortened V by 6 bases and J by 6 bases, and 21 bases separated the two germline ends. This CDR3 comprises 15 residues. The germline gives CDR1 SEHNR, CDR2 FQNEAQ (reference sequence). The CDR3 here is CASRPIGPVTTEQYF. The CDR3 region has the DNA TGTGCCAGCAGGCCTATAGGGCCGGTTACCACCGAGCAGTACTTC.

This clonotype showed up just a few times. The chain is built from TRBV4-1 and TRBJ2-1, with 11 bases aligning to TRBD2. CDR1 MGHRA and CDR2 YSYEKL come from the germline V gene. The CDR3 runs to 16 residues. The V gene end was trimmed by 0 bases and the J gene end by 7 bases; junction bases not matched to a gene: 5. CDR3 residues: CASSQDRLAGKNEQFF. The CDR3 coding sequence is TGCGCCAGCAGCCAAGATAGACTAGCGGGGAAGAATGAGCAGTTCTTC.

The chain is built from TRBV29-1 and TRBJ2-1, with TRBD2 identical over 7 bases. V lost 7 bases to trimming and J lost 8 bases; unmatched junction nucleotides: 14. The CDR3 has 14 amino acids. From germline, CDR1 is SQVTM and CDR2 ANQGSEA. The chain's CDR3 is CSARGTKRVDEQFF. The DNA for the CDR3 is TGCAGCGCCCGAGGGACTAAGCGTGTGGATGAGCAGTTCTTC.

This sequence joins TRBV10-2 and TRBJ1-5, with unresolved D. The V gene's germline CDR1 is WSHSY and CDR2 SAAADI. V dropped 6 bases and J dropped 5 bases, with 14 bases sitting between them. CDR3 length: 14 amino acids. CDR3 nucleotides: TGCGCCAGCAGAATAAGATCCGGGGATCAGCCCCAGCATTTT. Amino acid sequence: CASRIRSGDQPQHF.

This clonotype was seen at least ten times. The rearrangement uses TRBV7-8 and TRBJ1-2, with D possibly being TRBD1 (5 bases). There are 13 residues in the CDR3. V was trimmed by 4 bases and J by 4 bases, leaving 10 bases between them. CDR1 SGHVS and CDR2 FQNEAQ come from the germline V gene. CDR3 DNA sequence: TGTGCCAGCAGCTCGCAAGGGGTCTATGGCTACACCTTC. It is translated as CASSSQGVYGYTF.

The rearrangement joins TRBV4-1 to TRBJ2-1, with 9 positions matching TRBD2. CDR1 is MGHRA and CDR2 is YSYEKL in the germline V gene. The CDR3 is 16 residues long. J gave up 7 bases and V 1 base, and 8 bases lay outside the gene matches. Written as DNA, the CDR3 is TGCGCCAGCAGCCAAGTCCCGGCGGGAGGGCCAAATGAGCAGTTCTTC. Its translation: CASSQVPAGGPNEQFF.

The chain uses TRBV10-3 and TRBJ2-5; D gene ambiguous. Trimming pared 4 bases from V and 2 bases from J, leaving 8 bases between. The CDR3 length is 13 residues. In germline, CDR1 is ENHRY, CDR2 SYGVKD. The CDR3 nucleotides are TGTGCCATCAGTGCCTCGAGGCAAGAGACCCAGTACTTC. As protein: CAISASRQETQYF.

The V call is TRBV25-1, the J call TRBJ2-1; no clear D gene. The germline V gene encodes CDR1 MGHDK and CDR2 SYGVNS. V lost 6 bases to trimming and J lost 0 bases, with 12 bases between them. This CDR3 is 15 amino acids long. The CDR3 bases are TGTGCCAGCAGCCTAGAAGCCTTCTCCTACAATGAGCAGTTCTTC. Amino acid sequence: CASSLEAFSYNEQFF.

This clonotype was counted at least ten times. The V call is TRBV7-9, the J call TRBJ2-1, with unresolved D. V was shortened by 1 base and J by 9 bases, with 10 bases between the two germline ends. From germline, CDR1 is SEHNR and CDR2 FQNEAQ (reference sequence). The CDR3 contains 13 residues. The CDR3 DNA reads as TGTGCCAGCAGCTTAGTTTCGACGGGTGAGCAGTTCTTC. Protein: CASSLVSTGEQFF.

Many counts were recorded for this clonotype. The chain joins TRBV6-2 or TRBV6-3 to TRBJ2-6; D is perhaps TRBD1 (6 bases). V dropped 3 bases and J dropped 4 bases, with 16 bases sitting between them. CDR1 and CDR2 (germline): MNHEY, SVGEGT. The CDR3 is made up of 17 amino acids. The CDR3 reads CASSYFPTGTGANVLTF. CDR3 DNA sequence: TGTGCCAGCAGTTATTTTCCAACAGGGACCGGGGCCAACGTCCTGACTTTC.